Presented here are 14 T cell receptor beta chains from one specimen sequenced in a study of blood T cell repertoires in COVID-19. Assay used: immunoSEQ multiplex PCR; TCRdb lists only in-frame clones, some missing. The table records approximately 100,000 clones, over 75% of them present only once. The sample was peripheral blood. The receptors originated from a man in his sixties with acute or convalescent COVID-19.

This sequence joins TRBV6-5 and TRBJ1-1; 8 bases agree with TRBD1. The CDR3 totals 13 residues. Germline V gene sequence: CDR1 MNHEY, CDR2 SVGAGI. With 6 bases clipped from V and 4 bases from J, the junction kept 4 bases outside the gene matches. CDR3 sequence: CASRATGGTEAFF. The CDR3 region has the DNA TGTGCCAGCAGGGCCACAGGGGGCACTGAAGCTTTCTTT.

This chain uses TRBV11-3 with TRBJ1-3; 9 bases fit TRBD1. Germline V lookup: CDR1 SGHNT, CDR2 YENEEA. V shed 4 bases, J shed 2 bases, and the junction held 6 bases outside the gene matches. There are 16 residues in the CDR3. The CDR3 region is CASSYRWDRAGNTIYF. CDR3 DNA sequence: TGTGCCAGCAGCTATAGATGGGACAGGGCTGGAAACACCATATATTTT.

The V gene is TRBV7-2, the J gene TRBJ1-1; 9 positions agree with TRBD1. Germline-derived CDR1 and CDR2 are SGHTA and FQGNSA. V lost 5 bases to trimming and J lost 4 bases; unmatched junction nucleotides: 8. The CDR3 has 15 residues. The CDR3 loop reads CASSPQTGGITEAFF. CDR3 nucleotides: TGTGCCAGCAGCCCCCAGACAGGGGGGATCACTGAAGCTTTCTTT.

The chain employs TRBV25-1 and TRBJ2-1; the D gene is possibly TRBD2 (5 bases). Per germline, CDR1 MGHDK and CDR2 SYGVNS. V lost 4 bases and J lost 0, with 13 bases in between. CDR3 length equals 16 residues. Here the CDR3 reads CASSVISGSSYNEQFF. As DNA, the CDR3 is TGTGCCAGCAGTGTGATAAGCGGAAGCTCCTACAATGAGCAGTTCTTC.

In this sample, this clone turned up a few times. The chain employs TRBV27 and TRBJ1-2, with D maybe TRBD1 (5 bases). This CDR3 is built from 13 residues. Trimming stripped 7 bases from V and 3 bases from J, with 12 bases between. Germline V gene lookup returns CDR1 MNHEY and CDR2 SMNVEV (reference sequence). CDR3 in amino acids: CASKPNRYYGYTF. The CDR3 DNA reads TGTGCCAGCAAACCGAACAGGTACTATGGCTACACCTTC.

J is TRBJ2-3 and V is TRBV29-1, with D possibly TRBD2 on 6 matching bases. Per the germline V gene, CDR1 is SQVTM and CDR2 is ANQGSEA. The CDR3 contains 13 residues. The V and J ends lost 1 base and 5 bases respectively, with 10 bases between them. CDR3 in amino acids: CSVEGGGEDTQYF. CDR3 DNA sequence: TGCAGCGTTGAAGGGGGAGGTGAAGATACGCAGTATTTT.

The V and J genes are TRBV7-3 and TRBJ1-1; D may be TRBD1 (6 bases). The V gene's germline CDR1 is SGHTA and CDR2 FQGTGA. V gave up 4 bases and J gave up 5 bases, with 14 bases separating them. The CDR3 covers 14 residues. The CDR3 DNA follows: TGTGCCAGCAGCTCCCGAGGCCAGGGGACTGAAGCTTTCTTT. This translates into CASSSRGQGTEAFF.

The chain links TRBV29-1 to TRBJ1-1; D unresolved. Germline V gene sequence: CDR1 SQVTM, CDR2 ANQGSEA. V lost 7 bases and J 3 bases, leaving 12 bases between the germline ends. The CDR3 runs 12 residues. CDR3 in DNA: TGCAGCGGCGGAAGAGGTCACACTGAAGCTTTCTTT. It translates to CSGGRGHTEAFF.

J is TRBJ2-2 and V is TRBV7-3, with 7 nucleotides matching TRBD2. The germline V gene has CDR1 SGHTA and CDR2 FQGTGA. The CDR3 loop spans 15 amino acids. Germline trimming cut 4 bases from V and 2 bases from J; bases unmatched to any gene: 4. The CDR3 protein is CASSYTSVNTGELFF. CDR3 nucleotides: TGTGCCAGCAGCTACACTAGCGTTAACACCGGGGAGCTGTTTTTT. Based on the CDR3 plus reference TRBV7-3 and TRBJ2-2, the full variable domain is GAGVSQTPSNKVTEKGKYVELRCDPISGHTALYWYRQSLGQGPEFLIYFQGTGAADDSGLPNDRFFAVRPEGSVSTLKIQRTERGDSAVYLCASSYTSVNTGELFFGEGSRLTVL.

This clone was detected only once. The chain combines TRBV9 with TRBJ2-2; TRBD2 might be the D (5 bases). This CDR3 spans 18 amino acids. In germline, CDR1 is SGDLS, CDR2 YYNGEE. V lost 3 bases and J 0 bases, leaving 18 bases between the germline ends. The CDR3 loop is CASSGRREAEANTGELFF. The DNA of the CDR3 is TGTGCCAGCAGCGGACGTCGAGAAGCGGAGGCGAACACCGGGGAGCTGTTTTTT.

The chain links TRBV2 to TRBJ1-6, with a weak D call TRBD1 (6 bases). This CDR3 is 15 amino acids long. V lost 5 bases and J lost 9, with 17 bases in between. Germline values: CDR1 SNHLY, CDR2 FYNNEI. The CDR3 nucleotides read TGTGCCAGCAGTTTCGGACAGCTAGGTGTTTCACCCCTCCACTTT. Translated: CASSFGQLGVSPLHF. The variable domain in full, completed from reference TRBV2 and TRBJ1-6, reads EPEVTQTPSHQVTQMGQEVILRCVPISNHLYFYWYRQILGQKVEFLVSFYNNEISEKSEIFDDQFSVERPDGSNFTLKIRSTKLEDSAMYFCASSFGQLGVSPLHFGNGTRLTVT.

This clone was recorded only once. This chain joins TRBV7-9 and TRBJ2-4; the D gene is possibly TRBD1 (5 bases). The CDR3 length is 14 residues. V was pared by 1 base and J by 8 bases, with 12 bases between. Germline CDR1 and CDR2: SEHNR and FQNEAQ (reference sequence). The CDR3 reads CASSLEQEFDIQYF. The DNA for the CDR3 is TGTGCCAGCAGCTTAGAACAGGAGTTCGACATTCAGTACTTC.

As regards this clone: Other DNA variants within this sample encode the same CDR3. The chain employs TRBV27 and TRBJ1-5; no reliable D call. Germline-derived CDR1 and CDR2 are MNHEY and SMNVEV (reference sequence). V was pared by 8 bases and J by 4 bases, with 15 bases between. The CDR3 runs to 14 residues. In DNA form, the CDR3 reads TGTGCCAGCGGACTGTTACTGGGTAATCAGCCCCAGCATTTT. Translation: CASGLLLGNQPQHF.

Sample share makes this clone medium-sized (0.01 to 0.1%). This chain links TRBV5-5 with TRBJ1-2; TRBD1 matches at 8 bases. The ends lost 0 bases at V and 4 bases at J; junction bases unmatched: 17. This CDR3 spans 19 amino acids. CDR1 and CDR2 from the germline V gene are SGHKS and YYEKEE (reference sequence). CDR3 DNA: TGTGCCAGCAGCTTGGGGTTTGGGGCAGGGGGCGTCTTTGGCTATGGCTACACCTTC. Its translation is CASSLGFGAGGVFGYGYTF.